This TCR beta chain was identified in a study of T-cell memory formation after mild COVID-19 (dated by TCRdb to 2020 to 2023). Background for the entire study: TCR sequence clusters from the two donors were largely donor specific. Longitudinal TCRalpha and TCRbeta repertoire sequencing tracked T-cell clones expanding and contracting after mild COVID-19 in a couple of donors. The cohort was made up of two young adult volunteers, one female and one male, who were previously healthy.

This clonotype came up a few times. What antigen it recognizes has not been identified. One base away there is no much larger clone; base qualities are not given. From a lookup of the germline V gene, CDR1 and CDR2 are LGHNA and YNFKEQ. Between the V and J ends, shortened by 6 bases and 7 bases respectively, the junction contains 18 bases. There are 14 amino acids in the CDR3, from cysteine to phenylalanine inclusive. Left in the record is the CDR3 DNA by itself, 42 bases read in frame from the first base. Ficoll-Paque density gradient centrifugation was the method used to isolate PBMCs. Broad study findings and their caveats: From day 15 to 85, contracting clones showed balanced CD4/CD8 phenotypes, whereas a second wave of clones that expanded from day 15 to 37 leaned towards CD4+. Only a couple of mild cases were covered by the study, and larger cohorts that include severe cases with pre-infection samples were considered necessary. Some responding clones were detected in pre-infection memory, which suggested that pre-existing cross-reactive memory T cells had joined the SARS-CoV-2 response. SARS-CoV-2 specificity of the second-wave clones peaking on day 37 was not confirmed. Contracting CD4+ clones appeared mostly in the CM and EM memory subsets, whereas CD8+ clones were enriched in EMRA.

Sequenced on an Illumina NovaSeq 6000. TCRalpha and TCRbeta cDNA libraries were constructed by 5'RACE with constant-segment primers, with sample barcodes and unique molecular identifiers being introduced. Trizol reagent was used to extract RNA from every sample. Amplification of the libraries took two PCR steps, and the second step added a second sample barcode plus Illumina TruSeq adapters. Sequencing of libraries was performed on an Illumina NovaSeq with 2 x 150 bp paired-end reads. The original pipeline was this. Demultiplexing of reads and collapsing into UMI-guided consensus sequences were performed with migec v1.2.7. Using mixcr v2.1.11, the UMI consensuses were aligned to TRA and TRB V and J templates and assembled into clonotypes. A clonotype was counted as expanded or contracted only if both edgeR and NoisET called the change significant, with noise models trained on biological replicates. edgeR calls used a false discovery rate-adjusted p below 0.01 and a log2 fold-change threshold of 1. PCA with hierarchical clustering of max-normalized trajectories of the 1000 most abundant clonotypes was used as exploratory dynamics analysis. Each responding clone was given a CD4 or CD8 phenotype based on the CD4+ and CD8+ repertoires, which had been sequenced separately. The raw public data were reprocessed by TCRdb itself: fastp quality trimming at Q25, MiXCR clonotype calling, in-frame beta chains only. All rows with the same CDR3 protein become a single entry with the most common DNA and genes. None of the V and J calls come from the authors' own analysis; TCRdb made them. This sample holds hundreds of thousands of distinct CDR3 sequences; 15% to 20% were observed only once. 22% of the sample is in the top ten clones.

This clonotype was sampled from a man between 18 and 29 years old who had mild COVID-19 (a few samples of this study predate the infection). The sample titles of this study are shuffled in the database, so cell type and time point are left out; the donor was told from shared clones. The chain is made from TRBV4-2 and TRBJ1-1; the best D guess is TRBD1, with 6 bases matching. Sequenced input: PBMCs or a T cell subset sorted from them (not recorded which). The DNA sequence reads TGTGCCAGCAGGACCTATAACAGGGATAATGAAGCTTTCTTT. This translates into CASRTYNRDNEAFF.